The 26 T cell receptor beta chains below were found in one sample sequenced in a study of shared clonotypes between healthy human individuals. This table comes from immunoSEQ multiplex PCR, and its TCRdb copy is limited to in-frame clones, with some not included. The sample contains just over 2,000,000 clones, 90% to 95% of which appear only once. The sequenced material came from naive CD4+ T cells sorted from blood. As for subset: CD45RA+ positively selected. Receptors originate from a man aged 18 to 29 in good health.

The J gene is TRBJ1-1, the V gene TRBV11-3; D unresolved. CDR1 and CDR2 (germline): SGHNT, YENEEA. There are 13 residues in the CDR3. The V gene lost 5 bases and the J gene lost 5 bases, with 12 bases spanning the gap. This CDR3 is CASSPNAGTEAFF. Here the CDR3 DNA reads TGTGCCAGCAGCCCAAACGCCGGGACTGAAGCTTTCTTT.

J is TRBJ2-2 and V is TRBV25-1, with a tentative D call TRBD2 (5 bases). This CDR3 is 13 amino acids long. Looked up from germline, CDR1 is MGHDK and CDR2 is SYGVNS. With 6 bases removed from V and 13 bases from J, the gap between germline ends came to 18 bases. In DNA, the CDR3 is TGTGCCAGCAGGGGTTGGACTCTCGGCGCGCTGTTTTTT. Its translation: CASRGWTLGALFF.

The chain links TRBV20-1 to TRBJ1-2, with D perhaps TRBD1 (6 bases). Germline assignment: CDR1 DFQATT and CDR2 SNEGSKA (reference sequence). Trimming removed 5 bases from V and 6 bases from J, with 10 bases in between. This CDR3 spans 11 amino acids. The CDR3 sequence: CSASTGHGYTF. CDR3 in DNA: TGCAGTGCTTCTACAGGGCATGGCTACACCTTC.

Of note for this clone: The sample has other DNA sequences that encode this CDR3 too. The CDR3 is CASSSGGNQPQHF. CDR3 nucleotides: TGTGCCAGCTCCAGCGGGGGCAATCAGCCCCAGCATTTT. The V and J genes are TRBV18 and TRBJ1-5; D unresolved. The V end lost 6 bases, the J end lost 2 bases, and 8 bases lay between the germline ends. Germline V gene data show CDR1 as KGHSH and CDR2 as LQKENI. This CDR3 region has 13 residues.

V and J are TRBV10-3 and TRBJ1-6, with TRBD1 matching 10 bases. The CDR3 has 15 amino acids. The germline V gene encodes CDR1 ENHRY and CDR2 SYGVKD. Trimming at V came to 7 bases and at J to 5 bases, leaving 5 bases not matched to a gene. CDR3 protein: CAINDGTGDNSPLHF. DNA for the CDR3: TGTGCCATCAATGACGGGACAGGGGATAATTCACCCCTCCACTTT.

The chain combines TRBV5-1 with TRBJ1-2; the D gene is possibly TRBD1 (5 bases). Germline-derived CDR1 and CDR2 are SGHRS and YFSETQ. CDR3 length: 14 amino acids. The V and J ends lost 0 bases and 8 bases respectively, with 14 bases between them. As DNA, the CDR3 is TGCGCCAGCAGCTTGGCCCAGGGTGAGGACGGCTACACCTTC. Protein product: CASSLAQGEDGYTF.

Note on this clone: A read error may account for a junction end that differs from germline. The chain joins TRBV7-2 to TRBJ2-7; no definite D call. Germline CDR1 and CDR2: SGHTA and FQGNSA. The CDR3 is 13 amino acids. The DNA for the CDR3 is TGTGCCGGCAGCTTAGAGAGGCAATCTAGGCAGTACTTC. Residues: CAGSLERQSRQYF.

Details on this clone: Other nucleotide sequences in the sample specify the same CDR3. V usage is TRBV5-1 and J usage is TRBJ2-1; D assignment may be TRBD1 or TRBD2 (5 bases each). Per the germline V gene, CDR1 is SGHRS and CDR2 is YFSETQ. V lost 0 bases and J 0 bases, leaving 7 bases between the germline ends. This CDR3 comprises 15 residues. CDR3 in amino acids: CASSLGGASYNEQFF. The DNA of the CDR3 is TGCGCCAGCAGCTTGGGAGGGGCCTCCTACAATGAGCAGTTCTTC.

V and J are TRBV2 and TRBJ2-5; D ambiguous. The V end lost 8 bases, the J end lost 5 bases, and 12 bases lay between the germline ends. CDR3 length: 12 amino acids. Germline lookup yields CDR1 SNHLY and CDR2 FYNNEI. CDR3 sequence reads: CASGNGLETQYF. For the CDR3, the DNA is TGTGCCAGCGGGAACGGGTTGGAGACCCAGTACTTC. The entire variable domain, with the rest obtained from reference TRBV2 and TRBJ2-5, is as follows: EPEVTQTPSHQVTQMGQEVILRCVPISNHLYFYWYRQILGQKVEFLVSFYNNEISEKSEIFDDQFSVERPDGSNFTLKIRSTKLEDSAMYFCASGNGLETQYFGPGTRLLVL.

V usage is TRBV5-4 and J usage is TRBJ1-2; 7 bases agree with TRBD1. Germline V gene data show CDR1 as SGHNT and CDR2 as YYREEE (reference sequence). V was clipped by 4 bases and J by 0 bases; unmatched bases: 6. CDR3 size: 15 residues. The CDR3 sequence is CASSRNRGANYGYTF. The CDR3 region has the DNA TGTGCCAGCAGCAGAAACAGGGGAGCTAACTATGGCTACACCTTC.

This sequence joins TRBV7-2 and TRBJ2-3; D is possibly TRBD1 (6 bases). This CDR3 has 15 residues. Germline CDR1 is SGHTA and CDR2 is FQGNSA. V lost 2 bases and J lost 1, with 10 bases in between. DNA of the CDR3: TGTGCCAGCAGCTTATACCCAGGGGGCACAGATACGCAGTATTTT. Its protein product is CASSLYPGGTDTQYF.

The rearrangement uses TRBV7-3 and TRBJ1-1; 9 nucleotides align to TRBD1. This CDR3 has 18 residues. The junction had 12 bases not matched to a gene; V was cut back by 1 base and J by 3 bases. Germline assignment: CDR1 SGHTA and CDR2 FQGTGA. In DNA form, the CDR3 reads TGTGCCAGCAGCTTAAAGGCCCAACCGGGACAGGGCCACACTGAAGCTTTCTTT. Its translation is CASSLKAQPGQGHTEAFF.

V and J are TRBV2 and TRBJ2-1; D not certain. V lost 1 base and J 0 bases, leaving 7 bases between the germline ends. Germline-derived CDR1 and CDR2 are SNHLY and FYNNEI. The CDR3 loop spans 15 amino acids. CDR3: CASSEEWGSYNEQFF. CDR3 nucleotides: TGTGCCAGCAGTGAAGAGTGGGGCTCCTACAATGAGCAGTTCTTC.

The gene calls are TRBV5-1 and TRBJ2-3; no reliable D call. This CDR3 has 15 residues. Germline V gene lookup returns CDR1 SGHRS and CDR2 YFSETQ. V lost 0 bases and J lost 0, with 8 bases in between. The CDR3 is CASSLVPYSTDTQYF. CDR3 nucleotides: TGCGCCAGCAGCTTGGTCCCCTATAGCACAGATACGCAGTATTTT.

With regard to this clone: A much larger clone differs from this one at a single base, so this may be a read error. CDR3 coding DNA: TGTGCCAGCAGCGCGCAGGAGGGCAATCAGCCCCAGCATTTT. The encoded protein is CASSAQEGNQPQHF. The chain has TRBV7-2 and TRBJ1-5; D ambiguous. The length of the CDR3 is 14 residues. V lost 5 bases, J lost 2 bases, and 10 bases lay in between. CDR1 is SGHTA, CDR2 FQGNSA, per germline.

V is TRBV7-2 and J is TRBJ2-1, with a tentative D call TRBD2 (5 bases). CDR1 is SGHTA and CDR2 is FQGNSA in the germline V gene. The length of the CDR3 is 14 residues. The germline V and J ends were trimmed by 0 bases and 3 bases, with 6 bases remaining between them. CDR3 coding DNA: TGTGCCAGCAGCTTAGCCACTAGCTACAATGAGCAGTTCTTC. Protein sequence: CASSLATSYNEQFF.

In regard to this clone: The same CDR3 also results from other DNA sequences found in this sample. The gene calls are TRBV6-4 and TRBJ1-1; D might be TRBD1 (6 bases). The V gene lost 4 bases and the J gene lost 1 base, with 7 bases spanning the gap. The CDR3 is 13 amino acids. The V gene's germline CDR1 is MRHNA and CDR2 SNTAGT. As DNA, the CDR3 is TGTGCCAGCAGTGTGGACAGGAACACTGAAGCTTTCTTT. The encoded protein is CASSVDRNTEAFF.

The V call is TRBV5-4, the J call TRBJ1-5, with 7 bases lining up with TRBD1. CDR1 and CDR2 from the germline V gene are SGHNT and YYREEE (reference sequence). This CDR3 has 14 amino acids. The V segment lost 2 bases and the J segment 5 bases; nucleotides outside the gene matches: 4. The CDR3 protein is CASSLGGGHQPQHF. The CDR3, as DNA: TGTGCCAGCAGCTTAGGAGGGGGCCATCAGCCCCAGCATTTT.

The chain joins TRBV7-2 to TRBJ2-5; D remains unclear. The CDR3 is made up of 10 amino acids. Trimming left V 8 bases short and J 9 bases short, with 10 bases between. Per the germline V gene, CDR1 is SGHTA and CDR2 is FQGNSA. The CDR3 DNA reads TGTGCCAGCGGCCTAAATTCCCAGTACTTC. Translating gives CASGLNSQYF.

A remark on this clone: The sample carries other DNA sequences with the same CDR3. The gene calls are TRBV4-2 and TRBJ2-3; no clear D gene. Deletions cut 0 bases from V and 6 bases from J, with 7 bases between. The length of the CDR3 is 13 residues. Germline V CDR1 and CDR2: LGHNA, YNFKEQ. The DNA for the CDR3 is TGTGCCAGCAGCCAAGATCTCGGTGATACGCAGTATTTT. It encodes CASSQDLGDTQYF.

This clone came up once. The chain carries TRBV5-4 and TRBJ1-3, with 7 positions matching TRBD1. Germline-derived CDR1 and CDR2 are SGHNT and YYREEE (reference sequence). The CDR3 is 16 residues long. V was pared by 0 bases and J by 0 bases, with 3 bases of the junction left unmatched. DNA of the CDR3: TGTGCCAGCAGCTTGGGGGGACAGAGCTCTGGAAACACCATATATTTT. As protein: CASSLGGQSSGNTIYF.

Only one count was recorded for this clone. The V and J genes are TRBV2 and TRBJ2-5; D uncertain. Germline V gives CDR1 SNHLY, CDR2 FYNNEI. The CDR3 has 16 residues. V was trimmed by 6 bases and J by 7 bases, leaving 24 bases between them. The CDR3 loop is CASREKNSRLPGTQYF. For the CDR3, the DNA is TGTGCCAGCAGGGAGAAGAACAGTAGGCTGCCAGGGACCCAGTACTTC. The full variable domain, completed using reference TRBV2 and TRBJ2-5, is EPEVTQTPSHQVTQMGQEVILRCVPISNHLYFYWYRQILGQKVEFLVSFYNNEISEKSEIFDDQFSVERPDGSNFTLKIRSTKLEDSAMYFCASREKNSRLPGTQYFGPGTRLLVL.

The V and J genes are TRBV6-6 and TRBJ1-1; TRBD1 matches at 9 bases. The CDR3 has 15 residues. The germline V gene has CDR1 MNHNY and CDR2 SVGAGI (reference sequence). The V segment lost 3 bases and the J segment 7 bases; nucleotides outside the gene matches: 9. The CDR3 DNA follows: TGTGCCAGCAGTTATCGGGACAGGGTACGCGGTGAAGCTTTCTTT. Translated: CASSYRDRVRGEAFF.

This chain links TRBV13 with TRBJ2-3; TRBD1 is a possible D gene (5 bases). The length of the CDR3 is 13 residues. The germline V gene encodes CDR1 PRHDT and CDR2 FYEKMQ (reference sequence). V lost 2 bases and J lost 3, with 6 bases in between. CDR3 nucleotide sequence: TGTGCCAGCAGCTTACAGGGAACAGATACGCAGTATTTT. This translates into CASSLQGTDTQYF.

The chain employs TRBV28 and TRBJ2-5; maybe TRBD2 (5 bases). The germline CDR1 and CDR2 sequences are MDHEN and SYDVKM. V lost 4 bases to trimming and J lost 4 bases, with 19 bases between them. The CDR3 is 16 residues long. CDR3 sequence reads: CASSSGSVTRGETQYF. CDR3 nucleotides: TGTGCCAGCAGTTCGGGCTCCGTTACCCGGGGAGAGACCCAGTACTTC.

This sequence joins TRBV27 and TRBJ1-1, with a weak D call TRBD1 (6 bases). Per the germline V gene, CDR1 is MNHEY and CDR2 is SMNVEV (reference sequence). This CDR3 has 15 amino acids. V lost 1 base to trimming and J lost 0 bases, with 9 bases between them. Here the CDR3 DNA reads TGTGCCAGCAGTTTATGGGGGGCAGTGAACACTGAAGCTTTCTTT. It encodes CASSLWGAVNTEAFF.